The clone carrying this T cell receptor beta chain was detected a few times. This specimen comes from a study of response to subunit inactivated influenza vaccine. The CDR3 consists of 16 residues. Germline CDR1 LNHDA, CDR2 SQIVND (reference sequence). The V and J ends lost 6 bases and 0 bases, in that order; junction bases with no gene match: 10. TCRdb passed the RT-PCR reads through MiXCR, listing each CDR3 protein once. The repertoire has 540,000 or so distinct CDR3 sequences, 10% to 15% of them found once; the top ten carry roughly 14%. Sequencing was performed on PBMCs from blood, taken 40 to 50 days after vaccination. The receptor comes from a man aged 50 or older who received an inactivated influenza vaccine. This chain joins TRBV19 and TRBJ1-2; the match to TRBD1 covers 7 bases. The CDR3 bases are TGTGCCAGTAGACGCTCCGGACAGGACGCTAACTATGGCTACACCTTC. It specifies CASRRSGQDANYGYTF.